This T cell receptor beta chain was found in a study of esophageal squamous cell carcinoma under preoperative chemotherapy. General study points: After treatment, tumor-infiltrating lymphocytes apparently came partly from blood T cells.

V gave up 6 bases and J gave up 3 bases; unmatched junction bases: 6. The CDR3 extends over 15 amino acids. Germline-derived CDR1 and CDR2 are SGHNT and YYREEE (reference sequence). As for this clonotype: Its antigen is unidentified.

TCRdb reprocessed the PCR reads via MiXCR and lists one record per CDR3 protein. The table records roughly 20,000 distinct CDR3 sequences, about 45% of them present only once. Described time point: after preoperative PTX-NDP chemotherapy. Preoperative chemotherapy with paclitaxel-nedaplatin was given to patients before surgery. Sampling was done from a patient given preoperative chemotherapy. The V gene is TRBV5-4, the J gene TRBJ2-3, with 11 nucleotides matching TRBD1. This TCR was recovered from a human donor with esophageal squamous cell carcinoma. The donor label of this sample is uncertain. The CDR3 protein is CASTIGQGATDTQYF. CDR3 nucleotides: TGTGCCAGCACCATTGGACAGGGGGCTACAGATACGCAGTATTTT.